These 27 T cell receptor beta chains came from one sample sequenced in a study of regulatory T cells in long-lasting Graves disease. Arm-PCR of CDR3 regions with iRepertoire HTBI primers generated TCR beta libraries. TCRdb independently ran MiXCR on the multiplex PCR reads; one entry per CDR3 protein. Among approximately 360,000 distinct CDR3 sequences listed, roughly 20% were seen once. The sample's time point: persistent/refractory GD, antithyroid drugs over 5 years with positive TRAb. PBMCs provided the RNA from which the TCR library was made. Material: peripheral blood mononuclear cells (PBMCs), obtained when the disease was refractory, from a patient treated with antithyroid drugs. The receptor set was obtained from a woman aged 40 to 55 with Graves disease.

The table lists this clonotype with a few counts. The chain links TRBV20-1 to TRBJ2-7; 9 bases are a match to TRBD2. Germline trimming cut 6 bases from V and 0 bases from J; bases unmatched to any gene: 15. CDR1 DFQATT and CDR2 SNEGSKA come from the germline V gene (reference sequence). The CDR3 length is 17 residues. In DNA, the CDR3 is TGCAGTGCACCGGGACACCCTGGCGGGAGGGTCTCCTACGAGCAGTACTTC. Translated, it gives CSAPGHPGGRVSYEQYF.

This clonotype was found many times. This sequence joins TRBV28 and TRBJ1-5; D not resolved. This CDR3 spans 15 amino acids. CDR1 is MDHEN, CDR2 SYDVKM, per germline. V lost 6 bases to trimming and J lost 11 bases, with 23 bases between them. For the CDR3, the DNA is TGTGCCAGCAGCGATAAAGGGCAGGCCTCGAGGACCCAGCATTTT. Translating gives CASSDKGQASRTQHF.

The chain combines TRBV9 with TRBJ2-2, with TRBD1 matching 11 bases. Unmatched junction bases numbered 18, after V lost 4 bases and J lost 7 bases. The CDR3 runs 19 residues. Looked up from germline, CDR1 is SGDLS and CDR2 is YYNGEE. The CDR3 loop is CASSQGQGASGDWIGELFF. DNA for the CDR3: TGTGCCAGCAGCCAAGGACAGGGGGCGTCCGGCGACTGGATCGGGGAGCTGTTTTTT.

This clonotype was detected many times. The chain recombines TRBV12-3 or TRBV12-4 with TRBJ1-1; a possible D gene is TRBD1 (5 bases). This CDR3 comprises 13 residues. The V end lost 8 bases, the J end lost 1 base, and 11 bases lay between the germline ends. CDR3 nucleotides: TGTGCCAGCGGACCTACAGGGAACACTGAAGCTTTCTTT. Translated: CASGPTGNTEAFF.

The table lists this clonotype with a few counts. V and J are TRBV5-1 and TRBJ2-7; D might be TRBD2 (5 bases). Germline CDR1 reads SGHRS; CDR2 reads YFSETQ. V dropped 4 bases and J dropped 3 bases, with 17 bases sitting between them. CDR3 size: 15 residues. CDR3 sequence reads: CASSNGGSRNYEQYF. The CDR3 region has the DNA TGCGCCAGCAGCAACGGAGGTAGCAGAAACTACGAGCAGTACTTC.

This chain joins TRBV2 and TRBJ2-2, with D possibly being TRBD2 (6 bases). With 1 base removed from V and 4 bases from J, the gap between germline ends came to 13 bases. Germline CDR1 SNHLY, CDR2 FYNNEI. There are 16 residues in the CDR3. CDR3 DNA sequence: TGTGCCAGCAGTGAAGGGGTTCGGGAGTTCACCGGGGAGCTGTTTTTT. Amino acids: CASSEGVREFTGELFF.

This clonotype was picked up many times. V usage is TRBV6-5 and J usage is TRBJ1-4; D unclear. Deletions cut 3 bases from V and 4 bases from J, with 12 bases between. Germline CDR1 reads MNHEY; CDR2 reads SVGAGI. The CDR3 spans 15 residues. The CDR3 here is CASSYKADINEKLFF. The CDR3 DNA follows: TGTGCCAGCAGTTATAAGGCAGATATTAATGAAAAACTGTTTTTT.

The chain couples TRBV19 to TRBJ1-5; the D gene is possibly TRBD1 (5 bases). There are 15 residues in the CDR3. Germline CDR1 is LNHDA and CDR2 is SQIVND (reference sequence). The V end was cut by 1 base, the J end by 2 bases, with 9 bases between. CDR3 coding DNA: TGTGCCAGTAGTATAGGGGGGAACGGCAATCAGCCCCAGCATTTT. Residues: CASSIGGNGNQPQHF.

In the case of this clonotype: A much larger clone differs by one base, so this may be a read error. The CDR3 DNA follows: TGTGCCAGCAGACCACTGGGAGACACCGGGGAGCTGTCTTTT. Its translation is CASRPLGDTGELSF. This rearrangement joins TRBV6-1 to TRBJ2-2, with D tentatively TRBD2 (5 bases). This CDR3 spans 14 amino acids. Per germline, CDR1 MNHNS and CDR2 SASEGT.

The gene calls are TRBV20-1 and TRBJ2-7, with unresolved D. Trimming removed 3 bases from V and 7 bases from J, with 10 bases in between. The CDR3 totals 11 residues. Germline loops: CDR1 DFQATT, CDR2 SNEGSKA (reference sequence). CDR3 in DNA: TGCAGTGCTAGGAAGGGTTGGGAGCAGTACTTC. It codes for CSARKGWEQYF.

The chain is built from TRBV15 and TRBJ2-7; 7 nucleotides agree with TRBD2. This CDR3 is built from 17 residues. Losses at the gene ends were 0 bases for V and 5 bases for J; bases not matched to a gene: 13. The V gene's germline CDR1 is LNHNV and CDR2 YYDKDF (reference sequence). In DNA, the CDR3 is TGTGCCACCAGCAGAGATCCCTTCCGGGCGGGAGATAACGAGCAGTACTTC. Encoded protein: CATSRDPFRAGDNEQYF.

The chain carries TRBV20-1 and TRBJ2-6, with D uncertain. Germline lookup yields CDR1 DFQATT and CDR2 SNEGSKA (reference sequence). This CDR3 contains 15 residues. V gave up 4 bases and J gave up 0 bases, with 10 bases separating them. CDR3 sequence reads: CSANPSISGANVLTF. The CDR3 nucleotides read TGCAGTGCTAACCCTAGTATCTCTGGGGCCAACGTCCTGACTTTC.

The rearrangement uses TRBV6-1 and TRBJ1-1; perhaps TRBD1 as D (5 bases). Per the germline V gene, CDR1 is MNHNS and CDR2 is SASEGT. The CDR3 covers 14 residues. V was clipped by 8 bases and J by 0 bases, with 13 bases between them. CDR3 sequence reads: CASSRSGLNTEAFF. The CDR3 DNA is TGTGCCAGCTCCAGATCGGGGCTGAACACTGAAGCTTTCTTT.

CDR3 in DNA: TGCGCCAGCAGCTTGTCAGGGGTGAACTACGAGCAGTACTTC. It translates to CASSLSGVNYEQYF. This chain joins TRBV5-1 and TRBJ2-7; D perhaps matches TRBD1 (6 bases). V was cut by 1 base and J by 3 bases, with 11 bases left in between. The CDR3 is 14 amino acids. CDR1 is SGHRS, CDR2 YFSETQ, per germline.

Regarding this clonotype: This may arise from a read error, as a much more abundant clone is one base away. J is TRBJ1-1 and V is TRBV7-9; no reliable D call. The CDR3 contains 12 residues. Germline V gene lookup returns CDR1 SEHNR and CDR2 FQNEAQ (reference sequence). With 4 bases removed from V and 1 base from J, the gap between germline ends came to 4 bases. The CDR3 nucleotides read TGTGCCAGCAGCTCTAAGAACACTGAAGCTTTCTTT. This encodes CASSSKNTEAFF.

There are many counts of this clonotype. The chain is built from TRBV20-1 and TRBJ1-5; possibly TRBD1 for D (5 bases). Deletions cut 5 bases from V and 5 bases from J, with 10 bases between. The CDR3 is made up of 12 amino acids. Germline V gene sequence: CDR1 DFQATT, CDR2 SNEGSKA (reference sequence). The CDR3 here is CSAVGGDQPQHF. For the CDR3, the DNA is TGCAGTGCTGTCGGAGGGGATCAGCCCCAGCATTTT.

The chain's CDR3 is CASSLVSLAGYEQYF. The CDR3 DNA reads as TGTGCCAGCAGCTTAGTTTCTCTAGCGGGCTACGAGCAGTACTTC. This sequence joins TRBV7-6 and TRBJ2-7, with TRBD2 matching 8 bases. This CDR3 contains 15 residues. Germline assignment: CDR1 SGHVS and CDR2 FNYEAQ. Trimming removed 1 base from V and 3 bases from J; junction bases left unmatched: 5.

At least ten counts were recorded for this clonotype. The V and J genes are TRBV12-3 or TRBV12-4 and TRBJ2-5; no reliable D call. The CDR3 is made up of 14 amino acids. V lost 5 bases, J lost 2 bases, and 12 bases lay in between. CDR3 sequence reads: CASSLGPAQETQYF. For the CDR3, the DNA is TGTGCCAGCAGTCTTGGGCCAGCTCAAGAGACCCAGTACTTC.

This chain joins TRBV4-1 and TRBJ2-5; 8 nucleotides align to TRBD1. In germline, CDR1 is MGHRA, CDR2 YSYEKL. With V trimmed by 0 bases and J by 4 bases, 4 bases remained unmatched. The CDR3 loop spans 15 amino acids. CDR3 sequence (DNA): TGCGCCAGCAGCCAAGAGGACAGGGAAGGAGAGACCCAGTACTTC. Protein product: CASSQEDREGETQYF.

The chain uses TRBV6-1 and TRBJ2-7; a possible D gene is TRBD2 (6 bases). Trimming took 4 bases from V and 6 from J, leaving 10 bases between them. CDR1 is MNHNS and CDR2 is SASEGT in the germline V gene. CDR3 length equals 12 residues. As DNA, the CDR3 is TGTGCCAGCAGTGCGGGAGTAGGCGAGCAGTACTTC. Encoded protein: CASSAGVGEQYF.

The CDR3 region has the DNA TGTGCCAGCAGCTTTTCCTCGGAAGAGACCCAGTACTTC. As protein: CASSFSSEETQYF. This chain joins TRBV7-9 and TRBJ2-5; D unresolved. V was shortened by 3 bases and J by 3 bases, with 8 bases between the two germline ends. This CDR3 contains 13 residues. Germline V gene sequence: CDR1 SEHNR, CDR2 FQNEAQ (reference sequence).

This clonotype was observed many times. The V call is TRBV12-3 or TRBV12-4, the J call TRBJ1-1, with D possibly matching TRBD1 (5 bases). The CDR3 is 13 amino acids. Trimming stripped 6 bases from V and 5 bases from J, with 13 bases between. As DNA, the CDR3 is TGTGCCAGCAGGAACAACGGGGGGACTGAAGCTTTCTTT. It encodes CASRNNGGTEAFF.

This chain uses TRBV11-3 with TRBJ2-1; D may be TRBD2 (5 bases). Germline V gene lookup returns CDR1 SGHNT and CDR2 YENEEA. Trimming took 1 base from V and 0 from J, leaving 10 bases between them. This CDR3 is 16 amino acids long. The CDR3 region has the DNA TGTGCCAGCAGCTTAGGTCTAGCTAGCTCCTACAATGAGCAGTTCTTC. Its protein is CASSLGLASSYNEQFF.

Ten or more counts support this clonotype. The V and J genes are TRBV28 and TRBJ2-7; D unclear. From germline, CDR1 is MDHEN and CDR2 SYDVKM. The CDR3 spans 14 residues. V shed 6 bases and J shed 4 bases, with 16 bases lying between them. The CDR3 region is CASRQRTDDYEQYF. The CDR3 DNA sequence: TGTGCCAGCAGACAACGCACAGATGATTACGAGCAGTACTTC.

This clonotype was recorded at least ten times. This sequence joins TRBV6-2 or TRBV6-3 and TRBJ2-7; D is unresolved. Trimming took off 2 bases at V and 0 bases at J, with 8 bases between the two ends. Germline V gene data show CDR1 as MNHEY and CDR2 as SVGEGT. This CDR3 is 14 amino acids long. CDR3 sequence: CASSYEANSYEQYF. CDR3 nucleotides: TGTGCCAGCAGTTACGAAGCGAACTCCTACGAGCAGTACTTC.

This clonotype was counted ten times or more. The rearrangement uses TRBV27 and TRBJ1-2; D is undetermined. The CDR3 runs 12 residues. V dropped 9 bases and J dropped 2 bases, with 10 bases sitting between them. Germline-derived CDR1 and CDR2 are MNHEY and SMNVEV (reference sequence). In DNA form, the CDR3 reads TGTGCCAGTCGAGGTCTAAACTATGGCTACACCTTC. This translates into CASRGLNYGYTF.

In its sample, this clonotype was seen a few times. This sequence joins TRBV7-6 and TRBJ2-7, with 10 bases lining up with TRBD1. Germline-derived CDR1 and CDR2 are SGHVS and FNYEAQ. With 4 bases clipped from V and 9 bases from J, the junction kept 9 bases outside the gene matches. The CDR3 runs to 14 residues. The CDR3 DNA follows: TGTGCCAGCAGCTCACCGGGACAGGGGCTCTGGCAGTACTTC. The encoded protein is CASSSPGQGLWQYF.